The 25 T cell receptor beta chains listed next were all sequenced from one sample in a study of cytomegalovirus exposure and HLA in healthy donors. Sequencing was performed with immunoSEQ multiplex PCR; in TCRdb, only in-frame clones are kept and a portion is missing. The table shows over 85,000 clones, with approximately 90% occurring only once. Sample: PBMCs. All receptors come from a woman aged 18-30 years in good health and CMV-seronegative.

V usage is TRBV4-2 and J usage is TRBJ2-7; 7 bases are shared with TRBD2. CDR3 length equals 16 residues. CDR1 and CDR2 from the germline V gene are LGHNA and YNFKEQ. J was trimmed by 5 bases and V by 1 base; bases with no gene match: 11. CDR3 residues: CASSQVRGRERNEQYF. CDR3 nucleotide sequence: TGTGCCAGCAGCCAAGTTCGAGGGAGGGAGCGGAACGAGCAGTACTTC.

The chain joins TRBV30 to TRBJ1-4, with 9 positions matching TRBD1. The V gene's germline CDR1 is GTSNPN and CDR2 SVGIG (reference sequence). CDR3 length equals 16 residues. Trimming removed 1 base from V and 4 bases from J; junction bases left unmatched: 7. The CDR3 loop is CAWSATGTGNNEKLFF. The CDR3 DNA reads TGTGCCTGGAGTGCAACCGGGACAGGGAATAATGAAAAACTGTTTTTT.

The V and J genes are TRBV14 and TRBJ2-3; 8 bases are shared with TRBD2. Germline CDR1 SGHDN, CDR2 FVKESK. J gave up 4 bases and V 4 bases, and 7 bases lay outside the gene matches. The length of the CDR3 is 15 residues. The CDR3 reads CASSLTSEVADTQYF. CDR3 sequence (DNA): TGTGCCAGCAGCCTGACTAGCGAAGTGGCAGATACGCAGTATTTT.

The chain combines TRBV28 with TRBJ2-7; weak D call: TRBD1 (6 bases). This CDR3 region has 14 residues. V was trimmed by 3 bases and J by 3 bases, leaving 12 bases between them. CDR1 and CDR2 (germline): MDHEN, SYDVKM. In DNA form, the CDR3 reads TGTGCCAGCAGTTTGTTGACAGGTTACTACGAGCAGTACTTC. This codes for CASSLLTGYYEQYF.

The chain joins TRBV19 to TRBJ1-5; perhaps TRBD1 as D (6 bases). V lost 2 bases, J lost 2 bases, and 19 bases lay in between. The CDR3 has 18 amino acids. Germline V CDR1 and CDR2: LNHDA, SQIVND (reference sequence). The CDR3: CASSIFRAGGAGNQPQHF. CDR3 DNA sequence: TGTGCCAGTAGTATATTCAGGGCGGGGGGCGCTGGCAATCAGCCCCAGCATTTT.

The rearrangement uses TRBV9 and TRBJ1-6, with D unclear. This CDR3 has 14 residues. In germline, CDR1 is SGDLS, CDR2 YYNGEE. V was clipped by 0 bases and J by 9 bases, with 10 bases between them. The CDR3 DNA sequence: TGTGCCAGCAGCGTAGCGGGAAAAGGTTCACCCCTCCACTTT. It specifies CASSVAGKGSPLHF.

The CDR3 loop reads CASSWGMGYTF. CDR3 DNA: TGTGCCAGCAGCTGGGGCATGGGCTACACCTTC. The chain is built from TRBV5-6 and TRBJ1-2; tentative D call: TRBD1 (5 bases). From germline, CDR1 is SGHDT and CDR2 YYEEEE. V shed 3 bases and J shed 8 bases, with 8 bases lying between them. This CDR3 comprises 11 residues.

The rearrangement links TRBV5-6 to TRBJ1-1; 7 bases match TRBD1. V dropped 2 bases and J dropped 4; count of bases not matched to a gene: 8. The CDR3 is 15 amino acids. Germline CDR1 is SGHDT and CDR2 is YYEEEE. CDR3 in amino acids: CASSLGDSSPTEAFF. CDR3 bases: TGTGCCAGCAGCTTAGGGGACAGCAGCCCCACTGAAGCTTTCTTT.

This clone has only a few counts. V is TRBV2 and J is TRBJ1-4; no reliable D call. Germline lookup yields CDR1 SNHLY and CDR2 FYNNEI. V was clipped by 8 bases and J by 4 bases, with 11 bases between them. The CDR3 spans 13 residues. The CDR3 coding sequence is TGTGCCAGCCTCCTAACAGTTAATGAAAAACTGTTTTTT. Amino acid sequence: CASLLTVNEKLFF. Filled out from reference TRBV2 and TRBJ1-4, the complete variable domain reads EPEVTQTPSHQVTQMGQEVILRCVPISNHLYFYWYRQILGQKVEFLVSFYNNEISEKSEIFDDQFSVERPDGSNFTLKIRSTKLEDSAMYFCASLLTVNEKLFFGSGTQLSVL.

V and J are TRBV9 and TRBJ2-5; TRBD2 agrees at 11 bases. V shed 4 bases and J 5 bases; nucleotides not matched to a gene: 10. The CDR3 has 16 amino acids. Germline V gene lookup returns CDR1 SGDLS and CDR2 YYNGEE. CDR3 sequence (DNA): TGTGCCAGCAGCCCCGGGACTAGCGGAGGGGGGGAGACCCAGTACTTC. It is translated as CASSPGTSGGGETQYF.

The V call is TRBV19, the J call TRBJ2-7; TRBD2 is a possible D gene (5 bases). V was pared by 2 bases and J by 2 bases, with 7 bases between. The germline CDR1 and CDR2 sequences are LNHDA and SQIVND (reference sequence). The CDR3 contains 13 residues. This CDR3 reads CASSIPGAYEQYF. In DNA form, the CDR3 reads TGTGCCAGTAGTATACCCGGGGCCTACGAGCAGTACTTC.

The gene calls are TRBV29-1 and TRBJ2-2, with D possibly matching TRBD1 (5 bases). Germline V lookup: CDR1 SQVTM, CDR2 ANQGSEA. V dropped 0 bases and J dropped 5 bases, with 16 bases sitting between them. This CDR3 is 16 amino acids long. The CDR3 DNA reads TGCAGCGTTGAAGATCCGGTCCAGGGAATAACCGGGGAGCTGTTTTTT. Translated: CSVEDPVQGITGELFF.

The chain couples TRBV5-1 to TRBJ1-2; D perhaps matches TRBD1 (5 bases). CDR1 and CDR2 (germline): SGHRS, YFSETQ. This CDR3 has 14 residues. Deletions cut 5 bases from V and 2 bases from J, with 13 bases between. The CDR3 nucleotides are TGCGCCAGCAGGCTCACAGGATCAAACTATGGCTACACCTTC. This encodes CASRLTGSNYGYTF.

CDR3: CASSINRGTKAFF. In DNA, the CDR3 is TGTGCCAGTAGTATTAACCGGGGAACTAAAGCTTTCTTT. The V call is TRBV19, the J call TRBJ1-1; D is undetermined. This CDR3 is built from 13 residues. Trimming removed 3 bases from V and 9 bases from J, with 14 bases in between. In germline, CDR1 is LNHDA, CDR2 SQIVND (reference sequence).

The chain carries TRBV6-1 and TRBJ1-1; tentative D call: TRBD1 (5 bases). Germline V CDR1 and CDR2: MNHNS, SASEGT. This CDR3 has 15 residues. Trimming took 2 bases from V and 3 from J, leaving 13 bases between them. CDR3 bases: TGTGCCAGCAGTGAAAGCTGGGGGGGTTACACTGAAGCTTTCTTT. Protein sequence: CASSESWGGYTEAFF.

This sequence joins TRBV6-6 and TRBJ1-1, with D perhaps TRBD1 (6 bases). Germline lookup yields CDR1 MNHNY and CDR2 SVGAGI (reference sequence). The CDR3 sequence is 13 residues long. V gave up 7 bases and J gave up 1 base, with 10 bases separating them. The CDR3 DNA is TGTGCCAGCATCCCGGGACAGAACACTGAAGCTTTCTTT. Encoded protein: CASIPGQNTEAFF.

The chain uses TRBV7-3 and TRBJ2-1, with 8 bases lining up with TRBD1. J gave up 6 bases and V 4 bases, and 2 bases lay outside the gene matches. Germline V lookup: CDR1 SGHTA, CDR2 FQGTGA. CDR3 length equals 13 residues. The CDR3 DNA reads TGTGCCAGCAGCTATACAGGGGGCAATGAGCAGTTCTTC. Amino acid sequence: CASSYTGGNEQFF.

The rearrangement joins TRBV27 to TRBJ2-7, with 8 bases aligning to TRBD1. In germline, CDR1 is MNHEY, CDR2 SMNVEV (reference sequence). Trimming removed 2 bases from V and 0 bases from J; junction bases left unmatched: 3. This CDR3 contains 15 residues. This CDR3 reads CASSLQGADSYEQYF. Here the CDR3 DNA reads TGTGCCAGCAGTTTACAGGGGGCGGACTCCTACGAGCAGTACTTC.

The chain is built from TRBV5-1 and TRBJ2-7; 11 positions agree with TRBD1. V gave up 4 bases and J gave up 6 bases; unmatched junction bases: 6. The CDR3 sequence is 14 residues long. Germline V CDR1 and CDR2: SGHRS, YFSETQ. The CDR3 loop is CASSGGQGAGEQYF. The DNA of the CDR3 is TGCGCCAGCAGCGGTGGACAGGGGGCGGGCGAGCAGTACTTC.

The CDR3 DNA is TGTGCCATCAGTGAGTCAAGGGGGTCGGTCAATCAGCCCCAGCATTTT. Protein sequence: CAISESRGSVNQPQHF. V usage is TRBV10-3 and J usage is TRBJ1-5, with a weak D call TRBD1 (6 bases). The V gene lost 0 bases and the J gene lost 3 bases, with 12 bases spanning the gap. Per germline, CDR1 ENHRY and CDR2 SYGVKD. There are 16 residues in the CDR3.

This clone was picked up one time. The CDR3 nucleotides are TGCGCCAGCAGCCAAGCACAGGGGGCGTCCTACGAGCAGTACTTC. Translation: CASSQAQGASYEQYF. V and J are TRBV4-1 and TRBJ2-7, with TRBD1 identical over 9 bases. The CDR3 sequence is 15 residues long. Per the germline V gene, CDR1 is MGHRA and CDR2 is YSYEKL. Trimming cost V 1 base and J 1 base; bases outside gene matches: 2.

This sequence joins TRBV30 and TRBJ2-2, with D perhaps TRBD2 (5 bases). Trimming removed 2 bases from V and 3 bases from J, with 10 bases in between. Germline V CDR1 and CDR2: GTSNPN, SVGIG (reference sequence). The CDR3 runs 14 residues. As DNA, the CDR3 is TGTGCCTGGAGTTTCTCGGGATACACCGGGGAGCTGTTTTTT. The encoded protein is CAWSFSGYTGELFF.

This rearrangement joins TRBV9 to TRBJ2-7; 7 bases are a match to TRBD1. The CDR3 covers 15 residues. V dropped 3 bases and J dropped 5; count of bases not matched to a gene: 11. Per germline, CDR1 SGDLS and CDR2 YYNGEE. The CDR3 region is CASSGFARGRDEQYF. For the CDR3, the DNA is TGTGCCAGCAGCGGATTCGCTAGGGGGCGGGACGAGCAGTACTTC.

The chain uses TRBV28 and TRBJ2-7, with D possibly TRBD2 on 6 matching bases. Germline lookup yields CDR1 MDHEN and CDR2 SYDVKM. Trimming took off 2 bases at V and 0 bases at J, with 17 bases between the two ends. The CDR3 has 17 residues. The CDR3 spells CASSLGGVQRSSYEQYF. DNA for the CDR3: TGTGCCAGCAGTTTAGGAGGGGTTCAAAGGAGCTCCTACGAGCAGTACTTC.

The CDR3 reads CATALLGGNTEAFF. The CDR3 DNA follows: TGTGCCACCGCACTCCTGGGAGGGAACACTGAAGCTTTCTTT. V and J are TRBV6-5 and TRBJ1-1; no clear D gene. V was pared by 10 bases and J by 1 base, with 16 bases between. The CDR3 totals 14 residues. Germline V CDR1 and CDR2: MNHEY, SVGAGI.